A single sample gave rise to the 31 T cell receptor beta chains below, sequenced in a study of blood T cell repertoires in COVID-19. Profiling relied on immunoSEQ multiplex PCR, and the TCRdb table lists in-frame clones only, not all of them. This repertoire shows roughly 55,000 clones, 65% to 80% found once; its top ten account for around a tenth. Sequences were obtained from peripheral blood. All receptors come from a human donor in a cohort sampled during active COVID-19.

The CDR3 sequence is CASSSYNQPQHF. CDR3 DNA: TGTGCCAGCAGCTCCTACAATCAGCCCCAGCATTTT. This chain connects TRBV13 to TRBJ1-5; D remains unclear. Germline lookup yields CDR1 PRHDT and CDR2 FYEKMQ (reference sequence). V was trimmed by 4 bases and J by 3 bases, leaving 4 bases between them. The CDR3 totals 12 residues.

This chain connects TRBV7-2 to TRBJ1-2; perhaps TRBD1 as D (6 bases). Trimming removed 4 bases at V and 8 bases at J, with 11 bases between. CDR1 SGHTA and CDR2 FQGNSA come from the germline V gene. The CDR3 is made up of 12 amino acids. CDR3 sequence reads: CASSSRGGGYTF. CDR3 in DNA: TGTGCCAGCAGCTCCCGGGGGGGCGGCTACACCTTC.

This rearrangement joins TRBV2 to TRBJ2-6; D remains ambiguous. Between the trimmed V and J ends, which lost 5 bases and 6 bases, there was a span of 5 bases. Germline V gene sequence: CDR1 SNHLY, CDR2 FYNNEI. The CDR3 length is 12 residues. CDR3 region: CASSQQANVLTF. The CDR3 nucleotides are TGTGCCAGCAGTCAACAGGCCAACGTCCTGACTTTC. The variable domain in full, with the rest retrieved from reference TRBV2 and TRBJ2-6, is EPEVTQTPSHQVTQMGQEVILRCVPISNHLYFYWYRQILGQKVEFLVSFYNNEISEKSEIFDDQFSVERPDGSNFTLKIRSTKLEDSAMYFCASSQQANVLTFGAGSRLTVL.

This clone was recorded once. The CDR3 nucleotides read TGTGCCACCAGCAGAGATCGCGGGGCAAGGGGCGGCGCCGTCCACATCTACGAGCAGTACTTC. Its translation: CATSRDRGARGGAVHIYEQYF. This sequence joins TRBV15 and TRBJ2-7, with a weak D call TRBD2 (6 bases). This CDR3 contains 21 residues. V was clipped by 0 bases and J by 3 bases, with 30 bases between them. Germline-derived CDR1 and CDR2 are LNHNV and YYDKDF (reference sequence).

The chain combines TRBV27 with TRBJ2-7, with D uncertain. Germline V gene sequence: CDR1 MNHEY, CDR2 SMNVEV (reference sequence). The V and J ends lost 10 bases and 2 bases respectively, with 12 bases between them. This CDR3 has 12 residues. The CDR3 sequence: CATKTAAYEQYF. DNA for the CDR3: TGTGCCACCAAGACTGCCGCCTACGAGCAGTACTTC.

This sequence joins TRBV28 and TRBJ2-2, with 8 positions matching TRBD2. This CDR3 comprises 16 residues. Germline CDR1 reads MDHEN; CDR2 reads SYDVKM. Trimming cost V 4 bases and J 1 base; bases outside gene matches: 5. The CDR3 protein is CASSYSGARNTGELFF. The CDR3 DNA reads TGTGCCAGCAGTTATAGCGGGGCCAGGAACACCGGGGAGCTGTTTTTT.

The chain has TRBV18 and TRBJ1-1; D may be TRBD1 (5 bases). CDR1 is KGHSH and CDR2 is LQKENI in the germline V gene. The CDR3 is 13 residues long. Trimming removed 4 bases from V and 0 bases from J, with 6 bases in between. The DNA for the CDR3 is TGTGCCAGCTCACTGACAGTGAACACTGAAGCTTTCTTT. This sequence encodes CASSLTVNTEAFF.

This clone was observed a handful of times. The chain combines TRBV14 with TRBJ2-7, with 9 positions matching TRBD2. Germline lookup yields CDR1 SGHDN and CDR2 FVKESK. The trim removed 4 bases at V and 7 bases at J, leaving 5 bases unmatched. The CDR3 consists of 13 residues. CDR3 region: CASSLFSGREQYF. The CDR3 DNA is TGTGCCAGCAGCCTTTTTAGCGGGAGAGAGCAGTACTTC.

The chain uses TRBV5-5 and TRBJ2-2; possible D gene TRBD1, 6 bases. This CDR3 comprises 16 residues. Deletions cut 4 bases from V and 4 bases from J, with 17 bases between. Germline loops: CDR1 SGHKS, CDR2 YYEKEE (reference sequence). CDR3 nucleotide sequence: TGTGCCAGCAGCCTGGGGTGGCAGGGGAGCACCGGGGAGCTGTTTTTT. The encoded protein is CASSLGWQGSTGELFF.

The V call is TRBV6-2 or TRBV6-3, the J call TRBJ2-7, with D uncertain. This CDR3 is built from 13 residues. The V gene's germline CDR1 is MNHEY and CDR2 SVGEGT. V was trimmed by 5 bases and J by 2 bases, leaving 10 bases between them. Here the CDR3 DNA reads TGTGCCAGCAGTCAAGCGCGGACCTACGAGCAGTACTTC. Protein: CASSQARTYEQYF.

The CDR3 loop reads CASGKAGGRKNIQYF. CDR3 nucleotide sequence: TGTGCCAGCGGAAAAGCGGGAGGGAGGAAAAACATTCAGTACTTC. The gene calls are TRBV28 and TRBJ2-4; 10 nucleotides match TRBD2. The CDR3 is made up of 15 amino acids. Germline values: CDR1 MDHEN, CDR2 SYDVKM. J lost 4 bases, V lost 8 bases, and 8 bases had no gene match.

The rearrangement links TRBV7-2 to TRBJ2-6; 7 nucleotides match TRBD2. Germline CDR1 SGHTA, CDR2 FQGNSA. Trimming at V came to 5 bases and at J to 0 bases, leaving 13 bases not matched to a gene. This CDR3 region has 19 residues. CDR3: CASSRPRGLFSSGANVLTF. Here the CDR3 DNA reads TGTGCCAGCAGCCGCCCCCGGGGACTATTCTCCTCTGGGGCCAACGTCCTGACTTTC. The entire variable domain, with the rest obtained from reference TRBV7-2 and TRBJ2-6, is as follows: GAGVSQSPSNKVTEKGKDVELRCDPISGHTALYWYRQSLGQGLEFLIYFQGNSAPDKSGLPSDRFSAERTGGSVSTLTIQRTQQEDSAVYLCASSRPRGLFSSGANVLTFGAGSRLTVL.

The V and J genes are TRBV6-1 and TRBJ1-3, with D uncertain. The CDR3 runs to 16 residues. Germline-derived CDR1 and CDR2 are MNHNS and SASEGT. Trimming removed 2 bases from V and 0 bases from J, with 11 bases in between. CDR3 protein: CASSELPVRSGNTIYF. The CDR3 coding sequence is TGTGCCAGCAGTGAACTACCTGTGCGCTCTGGAAACACCATATATTTT.

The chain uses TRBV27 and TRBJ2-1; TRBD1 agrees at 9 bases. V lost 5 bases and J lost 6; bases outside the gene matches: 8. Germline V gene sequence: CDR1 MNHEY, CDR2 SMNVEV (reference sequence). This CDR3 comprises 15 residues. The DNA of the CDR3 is TGTGCCAGCAGTCCGAGACAGGGGGTCGGCAATGAGCAGTTCTTC. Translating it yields CASSPRQGVGNEQFF.

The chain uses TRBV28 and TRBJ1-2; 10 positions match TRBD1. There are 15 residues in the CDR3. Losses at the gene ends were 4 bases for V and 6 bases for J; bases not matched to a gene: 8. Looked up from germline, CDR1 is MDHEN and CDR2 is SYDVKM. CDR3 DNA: TGTGCCAGCAGTTATCCGGGACAGGGGCTAGATGGCTACACCTTC. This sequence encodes CASSYPGQGLDGYTF.

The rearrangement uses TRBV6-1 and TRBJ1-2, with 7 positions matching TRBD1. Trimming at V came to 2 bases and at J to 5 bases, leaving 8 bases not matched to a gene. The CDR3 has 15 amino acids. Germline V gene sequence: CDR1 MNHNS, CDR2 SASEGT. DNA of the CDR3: TGTGCCAGCAGTGAACTTATAGGGGGCGGGTATGGCTACACCTTC. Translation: CASSELIGGGYGYTF.

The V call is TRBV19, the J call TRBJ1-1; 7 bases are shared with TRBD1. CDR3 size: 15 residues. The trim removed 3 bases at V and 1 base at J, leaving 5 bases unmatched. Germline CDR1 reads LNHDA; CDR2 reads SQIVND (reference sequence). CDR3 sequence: CASSIPTGTNTEAFF. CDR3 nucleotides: TGTGCCAGTAGTATCCCGACAGGGACGAACACTGAAGCTTTCTTT.

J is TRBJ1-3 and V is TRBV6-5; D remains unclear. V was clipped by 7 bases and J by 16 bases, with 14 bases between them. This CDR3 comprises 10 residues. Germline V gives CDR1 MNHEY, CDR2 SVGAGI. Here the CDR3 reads CASNSWAFYF. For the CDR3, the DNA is TGTGCCAGCAATTCGTGGGCCTTCTATTTT.

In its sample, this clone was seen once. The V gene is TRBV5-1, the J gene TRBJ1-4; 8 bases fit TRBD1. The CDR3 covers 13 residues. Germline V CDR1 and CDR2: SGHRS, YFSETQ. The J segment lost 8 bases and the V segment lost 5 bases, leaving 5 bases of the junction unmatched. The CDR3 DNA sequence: TGCGCCAGCAGGTCCGGGACAGGCGAAAAACTGTTTTTT. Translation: CASRSGTGEKLFF.

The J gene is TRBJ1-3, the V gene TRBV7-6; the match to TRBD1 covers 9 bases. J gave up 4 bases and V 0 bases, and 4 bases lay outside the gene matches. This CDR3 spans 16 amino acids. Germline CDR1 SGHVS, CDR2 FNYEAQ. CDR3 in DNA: TGTGCCAGCAGCTTAGCGGGACAGGGCGACGGAAACACCATATATTTT. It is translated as CASSLAGQGDGNTIYF.

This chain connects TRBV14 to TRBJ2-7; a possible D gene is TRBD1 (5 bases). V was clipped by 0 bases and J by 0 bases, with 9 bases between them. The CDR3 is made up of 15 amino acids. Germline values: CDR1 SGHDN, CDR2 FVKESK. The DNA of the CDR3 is TGTGCCAGCAGCCAAGAGGCAAGGGGCTCCTACGAGCAGTACTTC. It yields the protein CASSQEARGSYEQYF.

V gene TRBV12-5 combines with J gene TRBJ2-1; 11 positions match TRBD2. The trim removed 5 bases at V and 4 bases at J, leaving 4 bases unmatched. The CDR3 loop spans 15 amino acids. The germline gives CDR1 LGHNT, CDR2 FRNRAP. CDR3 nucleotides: TGTGCTAGTGGTCCCGGGACTAGCGGTTACAATGAGCAGTTCTTC. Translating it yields CASGPGTSGYNEQFF.

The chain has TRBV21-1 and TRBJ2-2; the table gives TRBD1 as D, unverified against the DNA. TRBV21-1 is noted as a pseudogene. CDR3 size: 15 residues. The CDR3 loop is CASINRGYNTGELFF. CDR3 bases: TGTGCCAGCATAAACAGGGGGTATAACACCGGGGAGCTGTTTTTT.

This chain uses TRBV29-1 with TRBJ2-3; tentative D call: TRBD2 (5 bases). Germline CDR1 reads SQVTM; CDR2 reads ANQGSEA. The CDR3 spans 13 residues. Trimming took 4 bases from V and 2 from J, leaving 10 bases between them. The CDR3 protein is CSVVREHTDTQYF. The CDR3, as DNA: TGCAGCGTTGTTCGGGAACACACAGATACGCAGTATTTT.

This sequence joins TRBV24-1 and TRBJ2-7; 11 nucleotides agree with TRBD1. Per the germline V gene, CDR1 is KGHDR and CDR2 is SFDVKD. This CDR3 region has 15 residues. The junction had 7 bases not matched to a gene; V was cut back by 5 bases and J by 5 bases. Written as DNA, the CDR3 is TGTGCCACCAGTGGCGGACAGGGGGCGACGGACGAGCAGTACTTC. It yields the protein CATSGGQGATDEQYF.

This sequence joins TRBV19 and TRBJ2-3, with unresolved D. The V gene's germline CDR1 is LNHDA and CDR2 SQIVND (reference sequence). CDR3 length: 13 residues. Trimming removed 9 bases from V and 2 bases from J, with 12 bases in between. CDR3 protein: CASLRPTTDTQYF. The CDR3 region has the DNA TGTGCCAGCTTGCGGCCTACCACAGATACGCAGTATTTT.

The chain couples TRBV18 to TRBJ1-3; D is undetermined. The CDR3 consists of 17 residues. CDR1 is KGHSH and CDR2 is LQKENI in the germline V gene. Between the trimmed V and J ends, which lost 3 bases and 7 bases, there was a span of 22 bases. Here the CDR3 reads CASSPEGRFPPGNTIYF. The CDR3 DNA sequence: TGTGCCAGCTCACCGGAGGGCAGGTTTCCCCCAGGCAACACCATATATTTT.

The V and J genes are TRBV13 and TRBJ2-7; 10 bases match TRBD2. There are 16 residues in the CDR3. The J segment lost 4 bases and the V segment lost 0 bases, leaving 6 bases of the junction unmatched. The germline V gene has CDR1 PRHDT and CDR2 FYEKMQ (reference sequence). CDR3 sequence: CASSLGASGSQYEQYF. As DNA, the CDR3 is TGTGCCAGCAGCTTAGGGGCTAGCGGGAGTCAGTACGAGCAGTACTTC.

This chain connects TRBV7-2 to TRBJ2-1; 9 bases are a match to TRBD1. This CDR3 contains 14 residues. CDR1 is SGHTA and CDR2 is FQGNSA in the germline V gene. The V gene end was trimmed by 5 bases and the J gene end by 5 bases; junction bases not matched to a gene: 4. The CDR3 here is CASSPWTGDNEQFF. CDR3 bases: TGTGCCAGCAGCCCTTGGACAGGGGACAATGAGCAGTTCTTC.

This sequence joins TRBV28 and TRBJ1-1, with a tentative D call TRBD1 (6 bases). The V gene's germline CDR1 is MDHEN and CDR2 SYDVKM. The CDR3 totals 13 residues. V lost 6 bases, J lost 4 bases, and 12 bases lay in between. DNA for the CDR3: TGTGCCAGCAGGCCTACAGGGACCACTGAAGCTTTCTTT. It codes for CASRPTGTTEAFF. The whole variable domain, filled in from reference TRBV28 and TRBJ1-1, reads DVKVTQSSRYLVKRTGEKVFLECVQDMDHENMFWYRQDPGLGLRLIYFSYDVKMKEKGDIPEGYSVSREKKERFSLILESASTNQTSMYLCASRPTGTTEAFFGQGTRLTVV.

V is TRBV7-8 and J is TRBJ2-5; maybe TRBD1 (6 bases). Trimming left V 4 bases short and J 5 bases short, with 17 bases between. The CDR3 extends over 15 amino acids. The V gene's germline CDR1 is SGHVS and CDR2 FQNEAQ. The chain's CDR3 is CASSSNVGAGETQYF. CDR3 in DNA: TGTGCCAGCAGCTCGAACGTGGGGGCAGGGGAGACCCAGTACTTC. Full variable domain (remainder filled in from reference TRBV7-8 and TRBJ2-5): GAGVSQSPRYKVAKRGQDVALRCDPISGHVSLFWYQQALGQGPEFLTYFQNEAQLDKSGLPSDRFFAERPEGSVSTLKIQRTQQEDSAVYLCASSSNVGAGETQYFGPGTRLLVL.